This T cell receptor beta chain was recovered during a study of blood T cell repertoires in COVID-19. The wider study: Samples representing acute and convalescent COVID-19 were sourced from the United States, Italy and Spain.

Clones were sequenced by immunoSEQ multiplex PCR, and TCRdb holds only the in-frame ones, with some missing. The repertoire includes about 28,000 clones, nearly 90% of them detected once, and roughly 9.9% sits in the top ten. V gave up 7 bases and J gave up 1 base; unmatched junction bases: 5. There are 15 residues in the CDR3. Germline values: CDR1 SGDLS, CDR2 YYNGEE. This TCR was recovered from a human donor in a cohort sampled during active COVID-19. J is TRBJ2-1 and V is TRBV9; TRBD2 matches at 10 bases. Sample: peripheral blood. This CDR3 reads CASGLAGESYNEQFF. CDR3 coding DNA: TGTGCCAGCGGTCTAGCGGGAGAATCCTACAATGAGCAGTTCTTC.